Presented here are 32 T cell receptor beta chains from one specimen sequenced in a study of T cell responses to AZD1222 COVID-19 vaccine. The repertoire was sequenced with immunoSEQ multiplex PCR; TCRdb's copy has only in-frame clones and lacks some. The sample records about 130,000 clones, about nine tenths being singletons. Specimen: peripheral blood, collected on day 0 of AZD1222 vaccination. Source of these receptors: an adult in good health.

The chain has TRBV10-2 and TRBJ2-7; TRBD1 agrees at 7 bases. The ends lost 3 bases at V and 6 bases at J; junction bases unmatched: 11. Germline V gene lookup returns CDR1 WSHSY and CDR2 SAAADI. The CDR3 is 15 residues long. CDR3 region: CASSEYRTGWSEQYF. Here the CDR3 DNA reads TGCGCCAGCAGTGAATATCGGACAGGCTGGTCCGAGCAGTACTTC.

The chain uses TRBV5-1 and TRBJ1-3, with D possibly matching TRBD1 (5 bases). This CDR3 contains 16 residues. Germline CDR1 is SGHRS and CDR2 is YFSETQ. V dropped 0 bases and J dropped 4 bases, with 14 bases sitting between them. CDR3 residues: CASSLGAGSFGNTIYF. The CDR3 DNA is TGCGCCAGCAGCTTGGGAGCAGGGAGCTTCGGAAACACCATATATTTT.

In this sample, this clone turned up once. The CDR3 spells CSSAGTGGHEQFF. The CDR3 nucleotides are TGCAGCTCCGCCGGGACAGGGGGCCATGAGCAGTTCTTC. The chain joins TRBV29-1 to TRBJ2-1, with TRBD1 identical over 12 bases. In germline, CDR1 is SQVTM, CDR2 ANQGSEA. The CDR3 loop spans 13 amino acids. V shed 8 bases and J 8 bases; nucleotides not matched to a gene: 7.

The chain employs TRBV9 and TRBJ1-3; D may be TRBD1 (5 bases). With 5 bases removed from V and 4 bases from J, the gap between germline ends came to 16 bases. Germline CDR1 SGDLS, CDR2 YYNGEE. The length of the CDR3 is 15 residues. The CDR3 protein is CASSRSGTEGNTIYF. In nucleotides, the CDR3 is TGTGCCAGCAGTCGAAGCGGGACGGAGGGAAACACCATATATTTT.

The V call is TRBV19, the J call TRBJ2-2, with TRBD2 identical over 14 bases. There are 17 residues in the CDR3. Germline V gene data show CDR1 as LNHDA and CDR2 as SQIVND (reference sequence). The junction had 7 bases not matched to a gene; V was cut back by 6 bases and J by 4 bases. CDR3 nucleotide sequence: TGTGCCAGTAGGGGGACTAGCGGGAGTAAGGGCACCGGGGAGCTGTTTTTT. It codes for CASRGTSGSKGTGELFF.

This clone was detected a few times. This chain joins TRBV12-5 and TRBJ1-3; D is unclear. V lost 2 bases to trimming and J lost 3 bases, with 11 bases between them. Germline assignment: CDR1 LGHNT and CDR2 FRNRAP. This CDR3 contains 15 residues. The CDR3 region has the DNA TGTGCTAGTGGTTTGCCACCGGAGTTTGGAAACACCATATATTTT. It yields the protein CASGLPPEFGNTIYF.

This clone has a single count. The junction differs from germline at one of its ends, possibly a read error. This chain connects TRBV5-4 to TRBJ2-7, with a tentative D call TRBD1 (5 bases). CDR3 length equals 12 residues. CDR1 is SGHNT and CDR2 is YYREEE in the germline V gene (reference sequence). The CDR3, as DNA: TGTGCCAGCAGCCCCGACAGAGGTCAAAGCAGCTTC. It translates to CASSPDRGQSSF.

The genes are TRBV29-1 and TRBJ2-1, with D unclear. The CDR3 covers 12 residues. V lost 7 bases and J 5 bases, leaving 12 bases between the germline ends. Germline V gene data show CDR1 as SQVTM and CDR2 as ANQGSEA. The CDR3 DNA reads TGCAGCGCCCGCCCCCCGAACAATGAGCAGTTCTTC. Translated, it gives CSARPPNNEQFF.

The chain recombines TRBV24-1 with TRBJ2-7, with unresolved D. CDR1 KGHDR and CDR2 SFDVKD come from the germline V gene. CDR3 size: 16 residues. V lost 1 base, J lost 7 bases, and 19 bases lay in between. The CDR3 here is CATSDLFIQKEGEQYF. CDR3 in DNA: TGTGCCACCAGTGATTTATTCATCCAAAAGGAAGGAGAGCAGTACTTC.

The rearrangement uses TRBV6-2 or TRBV6-3 and TRBJ2-4; TRBD2 matches 13 bases. The germline V gene has CDR1 MNHEY and CDR2 SVGEGT. The CDR3 runs to 19 residues. Trimming at V came to 2 bases and at J to 5 bases, leaving 12 bases not matched to a gene. The CDR3 loop is CASSYPGLAGAEGENIQYF. The CDR3 DNA reads as TGTGCCAGCAGTTACCCAGGACTAGCGGGAGCCGAGGGGGAAAACATTCAGTACTTC.

The chain joins TRBV6-2 or TRBV6-3 to TRBJ2-3; TRBD2 aligns across 9 bases. The CDR3 runs 15 residues. Germline trimming cut 5 bases from V and 2 bases from J; bases unmatched to any gene: 5. In germline, CDR1 is MNHEY, CDR2 SVGEGT. In DNA, the CDR3 is TGTGCCAGCAGTCTAGCGGGACCGATCACAGATACGCAGTATTTT. Its protein is CASSLAGPITDTQYF.

The V and J genes are TRBV30 and TRBJ1-6; D perhaps matches TRBD1 (5 bases). Looked up from germline, CDR1 is GTSNPN and CDR2 is SVGIG (reference sequence). Trimming removed 4 bases from V and 10 bases from J, with 17 bases in between. The CDR3 has 14 amino acids. CDR3 nucleotide sequence: TGTGCCTGGACGCGGGACCAGGGAAGATCACCCCTCCACTTT. It specifies CAWTRDQGRSPLHF. Full variable domain (rest looked up from reference TRBV30 and TRBJ1-6): SQTIHQWPATLVQPVGSPLSLECTVEGTSNPNLYWYRQAAGRGLQLLFYSVGIGQISSEVPQNLSASRPQDRQFILSSKKLLLSDSGFYLCAWTRDQGRSPLHFGNGTRLTVT.

This clone has a single count. The chain couples TRBV25-1 to TRBJ2-1; TRBD2 matches at 10 bases. The CDR3 runs 15 residues. CDR1 is MGHDK and CDR2 is SYGVNS in the germline V gene. Written as DNA, the CDR3 is TGTGACACCATACCGGGACTAGCGCCTTACAATGAGCAGTTCTTC. Protein: CDTIPGLAPYNEQFF.

The V gene is TRBV13, the J gene TRBJ2-7; 10 nucleotides agree with TRBD1. V shed 8 bases and J 5 bases; nucleotides not matched to a gene: 12. The V gene's germline CDR1 is PRHDT and CDR2 FYEKMQ (reference sequence). This CDR3 is built from 15 residues. This CDR3 is CASGLYPDRGHEQYF. The CDR3 bases are TGTGCCAGCGGTTTGTACCCCGACAGGGGGCACGAGCAGTACTTC.

The chain carries TRBV5-1 and TRBJ2-7, with a weak D call TRBD1 (5 bases). CDR1 is SGHRS, CDR2 YFSETQ, per germline. This CDR3 region has 17 residues. The ends were cut back, 0 bases at V and 0 bases at J, with 16 bases in the middle. The DNA for the CDR3 is TGCGCCAGCAGCTTGGCAGGGCCGGTGACCCCCTCCTACGAGCAGTACTTC. It encodes CASSLAGPVTPSYEQYF.

The V call is TRBV6-5, the J call TRBJ2-2; no reliable D call. This CDR3 has 15 residues. Germline V gene data show CDR1 as MNHEY and CDR2 as SVGAGI. V was trimmed by 6 bases and J by 1 base, leaving 12 bases between them. The CDR3 DNA follows: TGTGCCAGCAGCTTACGGCCAGGGAACACCGGGGAGCTGTTTTTT. Amino acid sequence: CASSLRPGNTGELFF.

This clone was recorded a few times. The chain employs TRBV7-3 and TRBJ1-4; no definite D call. Germline loops: CDR1 SGHTA, CDR2 FQGTGA. The CDR3 extends over 8 amino acids. CDR3 residues: CAAEKLFF. DNA of the CDR3: TGTGCGGCTGAAAAACTGTTTTTT.

This clone appeared once. The genes are TRBV19 and TRBJ2-2, with a possible D match to TRBD1 (5 bases). CDR1 is LNHDA, CDR2 SQIVND, per germline (reference sequence). This CDR3 has 14 amino acids. V was cut by 5 bases and J by 1 base, with 8 bases left in between. Here the CDR3 reads CASSFTGNTGELFF. The CDR3 nucleotides read TGTGCCAGTAGTTTTACAGGGAACACCGGGGAGCTGTTTTTT.

V is TRBV12-3 or TRBV12-4 and J is TRBJ2-2, with D uncertain. V was cut by 7 bases and J by 3 bases, with 9 bases left in between. CDR3 length equals 13 residues. The CDR3 bases are TGTGCCAGCACTCCTTTGGACACCGGGGAGCTGTTTTTT. It is translated as CASTPLDTGELFF.

The V gene is TRBV7-3, the J gene TRBJ2-2, with unresolved D. V lost 5 bases, J lost 4 bases, and 8 bases lay in between. The CDR3 is 13 residues long. Germline V lookup: CDR1 SGHTA, CDR2 FQGTGA. The CDR3, as DNA: TGTGCCAGCAGCGTGAAGGGCACCGGGGAGCTGTTTTTT. It yields the protein CASSVKGTGELFF.

Here the CDR3 DNA reads TGTGCCAGCAGTTTCTTCGGCGGAAACACCATATATTTT. It yields the protein CASSFFGGNTIYF. This chain connects TRBV6-2 or TRBV6-3 to TRBJ1-3; D is unresolved. Germline values: CDR1 MNHEY, CDR2 SVGEGT. CDR3 size: 13 residues. The V and J ends lost 4 bases and 4 bases respectively, with 8 bases between them.

This rearrangement joins TRBV5-4 to TRBJ1-2; D is unclear. V lost 4 bases and J 8 bases, leaving 18 bases between the germline ends. This CDR3 is 14 amino acids long. CDR1 and CDR2 (germline): SGHNT, YYREEE (reference sequence). For the CDR3, the DNA is TGTGCCAGCAGCGACCCGCGGGGAGGTGGAGGCTACACCTTC. Translation: CASSDPRGGGGYTF.

This chain joins TRBV14 and TRBJ1-3; TRBD1 matches at 7 bases. The germline V gene has CDR1 SGHDN and CDR2 FVKESK. The CDR3 loop spans 16 amino acids. V shed 4 bases, J shed 1 base, and the junction held 7 bases outside the gene matches. The CDR3 region is CASSRDRVFSGNTIYF. For the CDR3, the DNA is TGTGCCAGCAGCCGAGACAGGGTCTTTTCTGGAAACACCATATATTTT.

The chain uses TRBV15 and TRBJ2-7; TRBD2 agrees at 8 bases. The V and J ends lost 0 bases and 9 bases, in that order; junction bases with no gene match: 7. Germline V gene sequence: CDR1 LNHNV, CDR2 YYDKDF (reference sequence). This CDR3 contains 14 residues. CDR3 nucleotide sequence: TGTGCCACCAGCAGAGATCAAGCGGGAGACGTGCAGTACTTC. Translating it yields CATSRDQAGDVQYF. The entire variable domain, with the rest obtained from reference TRBV15 and TRBJ2-7, is as follows: DAMVIQNPRYQVTQFGKPVTLSCSQTLNHNVMYWYQQKSSQAPKLLFHYYDKDFNNEADTPDNFQSRRPNTSFCFLDIRSPGLGDTAMYLCATSRDQAGDVQYFGPGTRLTVT.

The gene calls are TRBV28 and TRBJ1-5, with D unresolved. The CDR3 extends over 16 amino acids. With 7 bases removed from V and 0 bases from J, the gap between germline ends came to 16 bases. Germline assignment: CDR1 MDHEN and CDR2 SYDVKM. CDR3 coding DNA: TGTGCCAGCACCGCCCTCGGACCGATTAGCAATCAGCCCCAGCATTTT. Translated: CASTALGPISNQPQHF.

This clone has just one count. V gene TRBV5-1 combines with J gene TRBJ2-3, with TRBD2 as a possible D gene (5 bases). The CDR3 is 16 residues long. Trimming removed 0 bases at V and 0 bases at J, with 11 bases between. Per germline, CDR1 SGHRS and CDR2 YFSETQ. CDR3: CASSLVADSSTDTQYF. For the CDR3, the DNA is TGCGCCAGCAGCTTGGTCGCGGACTCCAGCACAGATACGCAGTATTTT.

This clone was detected only once. V is TRBV4-1 and J is TRBJ2-7, with D perhaps TRBD2 (6 bases). Per germline, CDR1 MGHRA and CDR2 YSYEKL. The CDR3 is 17 amino acids. V lost 0 bases and J lost 3, with 18 bases in between. CDR3 loop: CASSQDPGLAVIYEQYF. The CDR3 coding sequence is TGCGCCAGCAGCCAAGACCCGGGACTCGCCGTAATCTACGAGCAGTACTTC.

This clone was counted a single time. The chain recombines TRBV10-1 with TRBJ1-2, with TRBD1 identical over 7 bases. CDR3 size: 14 residues. The V segment lost 2 bases and the J segment 5 bases; nucleotides outside the gene matches: 5. From germline, CDR1 is WNHNN and CDR2 SYGVQD (reference sequence). CDR3 sequence reads: CASSERGQQYGYTF. The DNA for the CDR3 is TGCGCCAGCAGTGAGAGGGGACAGCAATATGGCTACACCTTC.

The V and J genes are TRBV5-1 and TRBJ1-2; 7 nucleotides match TRBD1. The CDR3 contains 14 residues. Germline-derived CDR1 and CDR2 are SGHRS and YFSETQ. The J segment lost 7 bases and the V segment lost 0 bases, leaving 6 bases of the junction unmatched. CDR3 DNA sequence: TGCGCCAGCAGCTTGGAGACAGGGTTTGGTGGCTACACCTTC. This translates into CASSLETGFGGYTF. The whole variable domain, remainder taken from reference TRBV5-1 and TRBJ1-2, is KAGVTQTPRYLIKTRGQQVTLSCSPISGHRSVSWYQQTPGQGLQFLFEYFSETQRNKGNFPGRFSGRQFSNSRSEMNVSTLELGDSALYLCASSLETGFGGYTFGSGTRLTVV.

The V and J genes are TRBV19 and TRBJ2-7; D is tentatively TRBD1 or TRBD2 (5 bases each). Trimming cost V 10 bases and J 2 bases, with 15 bases left between them. Germline CDR1 and CDR2: LNHDA and SQIVND (reference sequence). The CDR3 spans 13 residues. The DNA for the CDR3 is TGTGCCACCAGGACAAGGGAGACCTACGAGCAGTACTTC. This codes for CATRTRETYEQYF.

In its sample, this clone was seen once. This chain joins TRBV11-2 and TRBJ1-1; D perhaps matches TRBD1 (6 bases). CDR3 size: 14 residues. CDR1 is SGHAT and CDR2 is FQNNGV in the germline V gene. V dropped 5 bases and J dropped 1 base, with 11 bases sitting between them. The CDR3 region is CASSAGATNTEAFF. The CDR3, as DNA: TGTGCCAGCAGCGCAGGGGCGACGAACACTGAAGCTTTCTTT. The variable domain in full, with the rest retrieved from reference TRBV11-2 and TRBJ1-1, is EAGVAQSPRYKIIEKRQSVAFWCNPISGHATLYWYQQILGQGPKLLIQFQNNGVVDDSQLPKDRFSAERLKGVDSTLKIQPAKLEDSAVYLCASSAGATNTEAFFGQGTRLTVV.

This chain joins TRBV9 and TRBJ2-3; a possible D gene is TRBD1 (5 bases). The V end was cut by 0 bases, the J end by 5 bases, with 10 bases between. The CDR3 is made up of 14 amino acids. Germline lookup yields CDR1 SGDLS and CDR2 YYNGEE. In nucleotides, the CDR3 is TGTGCCAGCAGCGTAGCTTCAAGGGGAGATACGCAGTATTTT. This gives the protein CASSVASRGDTQYF.